The 14 T cell receptor beta chains given below trace back to one sample, sequenced in a study of shared clonotypes between healthy human individuals (dated by TCRdb to between 2020 and 2021). Library preparation was by the immunoSEQ multiplex PCR assay. TCRdb obtained this table from immuneACCESS and retained in-frame rearrangements with V and J assigned. These tables miss some clones; where compared with another copy, unresolved V genes account for less than half of the shortfall, and the remainder is unexplained. The sample table lists more than 2 million clones, about 95% of them with a count of one. The ten top clones hold 0.9% to 1.4% of the sample. For the CD8 naive samples, CD45RO-negative cells were positively selected for CCR7, yielding a CD45RA+CCR7+ population from which TemRA cells were excluded. Source material: naive CD8+ T cells sorted from blood. The cell subset or site label, as the study defines it: CD45RA+CCR7+. These receptors all come from a man aged 18 to 30 in good health.

V is TRBV16 and J is TRBJ2-1; tentative D call: TRBD2 (5 bases). Germline CDR1 is KGHSY and CDR2 is FQNENV. Trimming shortened V by 0 bases and J by 0 bases, and 12 bases separated the two germline ends. The CDR3 has 17 amino acids. For the CDR3, the DNA is TGTGCCAGCAGCCAATCCGCGGGTCTCAGCTCCTACAATGAGCAGTTCTTC. Translated, it gives CASSQSAGLSSYNEQFF.

The chain combines TRBV29-1 with TRBJ1-2, with D possibly being TRBD1 (6 bases). CDR3 length: 17 amino acids. V was shortened by 4 bases and J by 0 bases, with 21 bases between the two germline ends. CDR1 is SQVTM, CDR2 ANQGSEA, per germline. CDR3 sequence (DNA): TGCAGCGTTGGCCAGGAGGACAGATTGATTTCTAACTATGGCTACACCTTC. Translation: CSVGQEDRLISNYGYTF. The full variable domain, its missing parts supplied by reference TRBV29-1 and TRBJ1-2, is SAVISQKPSRDICQRGTSLTIQCQVDSQVTMMFWYRQQPGQSLTLIATANQGSEATYESGFVIDKFPISRPNLTFSTLTVSNMSPEDSSIYLCSVGQEDRLISNYGYTFGSGTRLTVV.

In the case of this clone: Other DNA sequences from this sample encode an identical CDR3 as well. V and J are TRBV11-1 and TRBJ1-2; 9 positions agree with TRBD1. There are 14 residues in the CDR3. Germline V lookup: CDR1 SGHAT, CDR2 FQDESV (reference sequence). With 4 bases clipped from V and 2 bases from J, the junction kept 2 bases outside the gene matches. The CDR3 DNA sequence: TGTGCCAGCAGCTCGGGACAGGGAAACTATGGCTACACCTTC. Protein product: CASSSGQGNYGYTF.

As for this clone: Other DNA sequences in the sample encode the same CDR3. The rearrangement joins TRBV27 to TRBJ2-7; D possibly corresponds to TRBD2 (5 bases). V lost 3 bases and J 4 bases, leaving 10 bases between the germline ends. The CDR3 spans 13 residues. Germline V gene lookup returns CDR1 MNHEY and CDR2 SMNVEV (reference sequence). The CDR3 nucleotides read TGTGCCAGCAGTTTCGGAAGCGGTTACGAGCAGTACTTC. Its protein is CASSFGSGYEQYF.

The chain's CDR3 is CASSSRPGILGYEQYF. Here the CDR3 DNA reads TGTGCCAGCAGTTCACGACCGGGAATTCTCGGGTACGAGCAGTACTTC. The V gene is TRBV27, the J gene TRBJ2-7; D perhaps matches TRBD2 (5 bases). The CDR3 has 16 amino acids. Germline V gene sequence: CDR1 MNHEY, CDR2 SMNVEV (reference sequence). Deletions cut 4 bases from V and 4 bases from J, with 20 bases between.

The chain joins TRBV7-2 to TRBJ1-1; 11 bases agree with TRBD1. The CDR3 contains 15 residues. V dropped 4 bases and J dropped 2; count of bases not matched to a gene: 3. Germline V gene data show CDR1 as SGHTA and CDR2 as FQGNSA. CDR3 loop: CASSWGTGGNTEAFF. In nucleotides, the CDR3 is TGTGCCAGCAGCTGGGGGACAGGGGGTAACACTGAAGCTTTCTTT. The whole variable domain, remainder taken from reference TRBV7-2 and TRBJ1-1, is GAGVSQSPSNKVTEKGKDVELRCDPISGHTALYWYRQSLGQGLEFLIYFQGNSAPDKSGLPSDRFSAERTGGSVSTLTIQRTQQEDSAVYLCASSWGTGGNTEAFFGQGTRLTVV.

Comment on this clone: Distinct nucleotide sequences in the sample also encode this CDR3. The genes are TRBV27 and TRBJ2-7; D possibly corresponds to TRBD1 (6 bases). The CDR3 spans 14 residues. Germline V gives CDR1 MNHEY, CDR2 SMNVEV (reference sequence). Trimming stripped 5 bases from V and 3 bases from J, with 14 bases between. The CDR3 is CASSLLDRFYEQYF. CDR3 coding DNA: TGTGCCAGCAGTCTCCTCGACAGGTTCTACGAGCAGTACTTC.

The gene calls are TRBV19 and TRBJ2-2; D not certain. V gave up 1 base and J gave up 6 bases, with 15 bases separating them. The CDR3 covers 16 residues. CDR1 is LNHDA and CDR2 is SQIVND in the germline V gene (reference sequence). CDR3 DNA: TGTGCCAGTAGTATAGGGGCAGACCTCTTGGCCGGGGAGCTGTTTTTT. Its protein is CASSIGADLLAGELFF.

The CDR3 spells CASSYRDPRQHTALVSYEQYF. For the CDR3, the DNA is TGCGCCAGCAGCTACCGAGACCCCAGACAGCACACGGCCTTAGTTTCCTACGAGCAGTACTTC. V usage is TRBV5-1 and J usage is TRBJ2-7; tentative D call: TRBD1 (5 bases). The V end was cut by 3 bases, the J end by 1 base, with 32 bases between. The CDR3 consists of 21 residues. Germline V gene sequence: CDR1 SGHRS, CDR2 YFSETQ.

This sequence joins TRBV6-5 and TRBJ2-1; 13 bases fit TRBD2. CDR1 and CDR2 (germline): MNHEY, SVGAGI. This CDR3 contains 15 residues. The trim removed 5 bases at V and 8 bases at J, leaving 6 bases unmatched. CDR3 sequence: CASSPWTSGGYEQFF. The CDR3 coding sequence is TGTGCCAGCAGTCCCTGGACTAGCGGGGGTTATGAGCAGTTCTTC.

This clone was seen a single time. The CDR3 nucleotides are TGCGCCAGCAGCCAACCTGAATCGGAGACCCAGTACTTC. It encodes CASSQPESETQYF. The chain recombines TRBV4-1 with TRBJ2-5, with D unresolved. The germline V gene has CDR1 MGHRA and CDR2 YSYEKL. CDR3 size: 13 residues. V was cut by 2 bases and J by 5 bases, with 9 bases left in between.

This clone turned up a few times. This sequence joins TRBV10-3 and TRBJ1-2; D unresolved. V was clipped by 0 bases and J by 3 bases, with 8 bases between them. The CDR3 extends over 14 amino acids. Germline loops: CDR1 ENHRY, CDR2 SYGVKD. CDR3 in amino acids: CAISESGQDYGYTF. As DNA, the CDR3 is TGTGCCATCAGTGAGTCGGGCCAGGACTATGGCTACACCTTC.

The chain carries TRBV28 and TRBJ2-7; D is uncertain. This CDR3 is 15 amino acids long. Trimming shortened V by 5 bases and J by 2 bases, and 16 bases separated the two germline ends. Germline CDR1 MDHEN, CDR2 SYDVKM. The chain's CDR3 is CASSTVKEVAYEQYF. CDR3 sequence (DNA): TGTGCCAGCAGTACAGTCAAGGAAGTAGCCTACGAGCAGTACTTC. The full variable domain, rest sourced from reference TRBV28 and TRBJ2-7, is DVKVTQSSRYLVKRTGEKVFLECVQDMDHENMFWYRQDPGLGLRLIYFSYDVKMKEKGDIPEGYSVSREKKERFSLILESASTNQTSMYLCASSTVKEVAYEQYFGPGTRLTVT.

The chain combines TRBV30 with TRBJ2-1; TRBD2 matches at 13 bases. There are 15 residues in the CDR3. Unmatched junction bases numbered 7, after V lost 7 bases and J lost 4 bases. Germline values: CDR1 GTSNPN, CDR2 SVGIG (reference sequence). DNA of the CDR3: TGTGCCTATGGACTAGCGGGGGCCGTGTACAATGAGCAGTTCTTC. Protein: CAYGLAGAVYNEQFF.